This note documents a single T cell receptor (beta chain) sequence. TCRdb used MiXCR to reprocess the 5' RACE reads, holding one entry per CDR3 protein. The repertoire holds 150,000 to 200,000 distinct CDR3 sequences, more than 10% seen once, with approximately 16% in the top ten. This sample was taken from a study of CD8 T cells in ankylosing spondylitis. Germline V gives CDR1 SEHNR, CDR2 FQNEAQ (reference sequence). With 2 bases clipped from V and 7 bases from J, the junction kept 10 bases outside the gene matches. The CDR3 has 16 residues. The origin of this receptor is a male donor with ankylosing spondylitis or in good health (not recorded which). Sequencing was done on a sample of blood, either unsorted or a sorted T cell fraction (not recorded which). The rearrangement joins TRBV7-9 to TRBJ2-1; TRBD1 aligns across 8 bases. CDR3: CASSLMTGAGWNEQFF. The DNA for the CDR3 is TGTGCCAGCAGCTTAATGACAGGGGCGGGGTGGAATGAGCAGTTCTTC.